This T cell receptor beta chain was recorded in a study of T-cell reconstitution after alpha-beta-depleted transplantation in children. Study-level results: Several hundred expanded graft clones reportedly gave rise to the alpha-beta T cells present about two months after transplant.

The V end lost 7 bases, the J end lost 2 bases, and 12 bases lay between the germline ends. CDR3 length: 13 amino acids. The library targeted TCRbeta and was prepared with unique molecular identifiers. One entry per CDR3 protein results from TCRdb running MiXCR on the PCR reads. The profile covers about 300,000 distinct CDR3 sequences, with about 9.4% appearing a single time and 7.5% taken by the ten largest. This clonotype appeared many times. The antigen is undetermined. This chain uses TRBV12-3 or TRBV12-4 with TRBJ2-7; D tentatively fits TRBD1 or TRBD2 (5 bases each). This clonotype originated in a boy under two years old with acute myeloid leukemia, due to receive a stem cell transplant. The sequences come from PBMCs, collected before TCRalphabeta/CD19-depleted stem cell transplant. CDR3 nucleotide sequence: TGTGCCAGCACTCACGGGGCAACCTACGAGCAGTACTTC. Translating it yields CASTHGATYEQYF.